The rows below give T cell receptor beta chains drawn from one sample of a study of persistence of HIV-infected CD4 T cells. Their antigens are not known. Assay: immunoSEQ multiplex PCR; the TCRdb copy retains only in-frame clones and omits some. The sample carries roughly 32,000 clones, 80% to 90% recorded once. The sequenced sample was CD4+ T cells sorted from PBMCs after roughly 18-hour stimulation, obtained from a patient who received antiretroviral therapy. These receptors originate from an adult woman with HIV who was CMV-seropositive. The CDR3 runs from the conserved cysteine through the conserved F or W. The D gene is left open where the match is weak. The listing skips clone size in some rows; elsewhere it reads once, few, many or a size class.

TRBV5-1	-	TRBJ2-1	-	TGCGCCAGCAGCTTGGGACGAAACAATGAGCAGTTCTTC	CASSLGRNNEQFF
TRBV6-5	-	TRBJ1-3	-	TGTGCCAGCAGTTCGAAGGGATCTTTTGCTGGAAACACCATATATTTT	CASSSKGSFAGNTIYF
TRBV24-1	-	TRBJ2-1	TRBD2	TGTGCCACCAGTGATTGGACTAGCGGGAGGGAGCAGTTCTTC	CATSDWTSGREQFF
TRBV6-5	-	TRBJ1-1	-	TGTGCCAGCAGGCCCGAGGTTAACACTGAAGCTTTCTTT	CASRPEVNTEAFF
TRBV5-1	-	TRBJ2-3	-	TGCGCCAGCAGCTTGGAGGTAGGCGGGGTTGGCACAGATACGCAGTATTTT	CASSLEVGGVGTDTQYF
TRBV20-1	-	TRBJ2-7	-	TGCAGTGCTAGTGTGGGAGACGAGCAGTACTTC	CSASVGDEQYF
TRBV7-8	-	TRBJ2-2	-	TGTGCCAGCAGCTTAGTAGGGGGGGCTAACACCGGGGAGCTGTTTTTT	CASSLVGGANTGELFF
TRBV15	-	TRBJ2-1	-	TGTGCCACCAGCAGAGATGTCGAAGGCTACGAGCAGTTCTTC	CATSRDVEGYEQFF
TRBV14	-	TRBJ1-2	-	TGTGCCAGCAGCCCCCAGGGTAACTATGGCTACACCTTC	CASSPQGNYGYTF
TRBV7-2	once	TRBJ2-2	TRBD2	TGTGCCAGCAGCTTAAGTCCTAGCGGGGGACCGAACACCGGGGAGCTGTTTTTT	CASSLSPSGGPNTGELFF
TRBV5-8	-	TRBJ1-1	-	TGTGCCAGCAGCTTGGACCAAAGAAGGGGCACTGAAGCTTTCTTT	CASSLDQRRGTEAFF
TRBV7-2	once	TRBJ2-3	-	TGTGCCAGCAGCTCCGGGGGACGCCCAGCAGATACGCAGTATTTT	CASSSGGRPADTQYF
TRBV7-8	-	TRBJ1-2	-	TGTGCCAGCAGCCAACAGGGTGATGGCTACACCTTC	CASSQQGDGYTF
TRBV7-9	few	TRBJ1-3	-	TGTGCCAGCAGCTTATGGGGGTTAAGCGGAAACACCATATATTTT	CASSLWGLSGNTIYF
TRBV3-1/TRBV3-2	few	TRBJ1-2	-	TGTGCCAGCAGCCCGGACATCCAACATGGCTACACCTTC	CASSPDIQHGYTF
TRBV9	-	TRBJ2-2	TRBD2	TGTGCCAGCAGCGTAGGGCTAGCGGGGCAGAACACCGGGGAGCTGTTTTTT	CASSVGLAGQNTGELFF
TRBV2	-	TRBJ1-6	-	TGTGCCGACTCACAGGGAGGGTATTCACCCCTCCACTTT	CADSQGGYSPLHF
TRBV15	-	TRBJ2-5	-	TGTGCCACCAGCAGTCGACCAAGCCAAGAGACCCAGTACTTC	CATSSRPSQETQYF
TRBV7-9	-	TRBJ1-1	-	TGTGCCAGCGGGGGACTGCAGAACACTGAAGCTTTCTTT	CASGGLQNTEAFF
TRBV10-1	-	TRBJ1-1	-	TGCGCCAGCAGCTCGAATAGAGGGAAAACTGAAGCTTTCTTT	CASSSNRGKTEAFF
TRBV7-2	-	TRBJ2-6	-	TGTGCCAGCAGCTTAGGACGGAGCTCTGGGGCCAACGTCCTGACTTTC	CASSLGRSSGANVLTF
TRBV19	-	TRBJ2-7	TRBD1	TGTGCCAGTAGTATAGTAGCAAGTTCGGCAGGGGGAACCTACGAGCAGTACTTC	CASSIVASSAGGTYEQYF
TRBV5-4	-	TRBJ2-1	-	TGTGCCAGCAGCTTGAAGCTTCCTAGCTCCTACAATGAGCAGTTCTTC	CASSLKLPSSYNEQFF
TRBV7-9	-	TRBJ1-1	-	TGTGCCAGCAGCCGTAGCCAGGGTGGAAGAACTGAAGCTTTCTTT	CASSRSQGGRTEAFF
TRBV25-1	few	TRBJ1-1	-	TGTGCCAGCAACGACAGGTTCGCTGAAGCTTTCTTT	CASNDRFAEAFF
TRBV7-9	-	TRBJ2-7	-	TGTGCCAGCAGCTTAGACGCCGGAGAGAAGGAACAGTACTTC	CASSLDAGEKEQYF
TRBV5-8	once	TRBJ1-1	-	TGTGCCAGCAGCCTAGTTCGGGGCACTGAAGCTTTCTTT	CASSLVRGTEAFF
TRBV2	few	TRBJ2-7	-	TGTGCCAGCAGTAAAGGTGGGGGCCCCTATAACTCCTACGAGCAGTACTTC	CASSKGGGPYNSYEQYF
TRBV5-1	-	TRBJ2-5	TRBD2	TGCGCCACTCGGCCGGTAGCGGGACAAGAGACCCAGTACTTC	CATRPVAGQETQYF
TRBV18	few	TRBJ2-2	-	TGTGCCAGCTCCCTCAACACGAACACCGGGGAGCTGTTTTTT	CASSLNTNTGELFF
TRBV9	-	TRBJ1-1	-	TGTGCCAGCAGCCTCCAAGGGGGGAAGGACACTGAAGCTTTCTTT	CASSLQGGKDTEAFF
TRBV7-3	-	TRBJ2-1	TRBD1	TGTGCCAGCAGTCGACAGGGCAGAGACAATGAGCAGTTCTTC	CASSRQGRDNEQFF
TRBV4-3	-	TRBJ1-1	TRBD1	TGCGCCAGGACAGGGAGAGAGAACACTGAAGCTTTCTTT	CARTGRENTEAFF
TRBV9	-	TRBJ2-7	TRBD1	TGTGCCAGCAGCGTAGCGGGACAGGGGGGATACGAGCAGTACTTC	CASSVAGQGGYEQYF
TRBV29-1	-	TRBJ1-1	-	TGCAGCGTTGAGACGACAGTATTCAACACTGAAGCTTTCTTT	CSVETTVFNTEAFF
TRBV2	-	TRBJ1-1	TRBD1	TGTGCCAGCAGTAGCGACAGGGGCGCCGAAGCTTTCTTT	CASSSDRGAEAFF
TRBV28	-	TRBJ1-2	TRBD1	TGTGCCAGCAGTTTAACAGGGGGTCTGAGAGGCTACACCTTC	CASSLTGGLRGYTF
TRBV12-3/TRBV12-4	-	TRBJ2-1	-	TGTGCCAGCAGTATAGGGGACAATGAGCAGTTCTTC	CASSIGDNEQFF
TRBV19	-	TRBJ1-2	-	TGTGCCAGTTCTGAAAGGAAGGACTTCAACTATGGCTACACCTTC	CASSERKDFNYGYTF
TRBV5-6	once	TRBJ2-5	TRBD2	TGTGCCAGCAGTCCTATAGCGGGGGGGCAGCCCCAGTACTTC	CASSPIAGGQPQYF
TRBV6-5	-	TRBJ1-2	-	TGTGCCAGCAGCCCGAAGGGGTTTAGGTATGGCTACACCTTC	CASSPKGFRYGYTF
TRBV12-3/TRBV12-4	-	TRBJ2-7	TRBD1	TGTGCCAGCAGTCCGACAGGGAACTACGAGCAGTACTTC	CASSPTGNYEQYF
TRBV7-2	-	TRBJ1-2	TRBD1	TGTGCCAGCAGCCTACGGACAGGGGATACCTATGGCTACACCTTC	CASSLRTGDTYGYTF
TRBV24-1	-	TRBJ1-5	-	TGTGCCACCAGTGGACAGTATAATCAGCCCCAGCATTTT	CATSGQYNQPQHF
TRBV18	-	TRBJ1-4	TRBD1	TGTGCCAGCTCACCAGGGACAGGGCGCGCGAATAAACTGTTTTTT	CASSPGTGRANKLFF
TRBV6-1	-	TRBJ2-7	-	TGTGCCAGCAGTGAACAGTTACTCTACGAGCAGTACTTC	CASSEQLLYEQYF
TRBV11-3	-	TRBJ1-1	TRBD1	TGTGCCAGCAGCTCGCACAGGGGGGCGAACACTGAAGCTTTCTTT	CASSSHRGANTEAFF
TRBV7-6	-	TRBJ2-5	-	TGTGCCAGCAGCTCTTCGCCGAGGGCAGAGACCCAGTACTTC	CASSSSPRAETQYF
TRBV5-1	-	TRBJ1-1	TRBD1	TGCGCCAGCAGTTATGGGGACAGGACTATGAACACTGAAGCTTTCTTT	CASSYGDRTMNTEAFF
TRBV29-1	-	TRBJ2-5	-	TGCAGCGTTGTACTGGCTTCAGAGACCCAGTACTTC	CSVVLASETQYF
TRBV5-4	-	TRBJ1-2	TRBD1	TGTGCCAGCAGCTTGAAGGGGGCGGAATATGGCTACACCTTC	CASSLKGAEYGYTF